The 21 T cell receptor beta chains below all came from one sample that was sequenced in a study of PD-1 blockade in mismatch repair-deficient tumors. TCRdb's table, derived via immunoSEQ multiplex PCR, lists solely in-frame clones and lacks some. The table has approximately 120,000 clones, about 88% seen once. The source was peripheral blood, collected 44 weeks after starting pembrolizumab. These receptors came from an adult with mismatch repair-deficient cancer.

CDR3 residues: CASSLLRGQVTDTQYF. CDR3 nucleotides: TGTGCCAGCAGTTTACTCAGGGGGCAAGTTACAGATACGCAGTATTTT. The gene calls are TRBV27 and TRBJ2-3; 8 positions match TRBD1. Germline CDR1 and CDR2: MNHEY and SMNVEV (reference sequence). This CDR3 is built from 16 residues. V shed 2 bases and J 3 bases; nucleotides not matched to a gene: 7.

The chain recombines TRBV7-9 with TRBJ2-7; 7 positions match TRBD1. This CDR3 contains 13 residues. Germline V CDR1 and CDR2: SEHNR, FQNEAQ (reference sequence). V trimming: 5 bases; J trimming: 3 bases; junction bases outside the gene matches: 4. CDR3 coding DNA: TGTGCCAGCAGCCCCAGGACAGGCTACGAGCAGTACTTC. Its protein is CASSPRTGYEQYF.

The gene calls are TRBV4-1 and TRBJ2-2; TRBD2 matches 14 bases. The germline V gene encodes CDR1 MGHRA and CDR2 YSYEKL. Trimming cost V 1 base and J 6 bases; bases outside gene matches: 4. This CDR3 is built from 17 residues. The CDR3 sequence: CASSQGLAGGLSGELFF. The CDR3 DNA reads as TGCGCCAGCAGCCAAGGACTAGCGGGAGGGTTATCCGGGGAGCTGTTTTTT.

The J gene is TRBJ2-7, the V gene TRBV19, with a weak D call TRBD2 (6 bases). CDR3 length: 15 amino acids. The germline CDR1 and CDR2 sequences are LNHDA and SQIVND (reference sequence). V was trimmed by 6 bases and J by 3 bases, leaving 18 bases between them. The CDR3 region has the DNA TGTGCCAGTAGATATAACAGCGGGTTACTCTACGAGCAGTACTTC. It codes for CASRYNSGLLYEQYF. The full variable domain, in which reference TRBV19 and TRBJ2-7 provide the parts outside the CDR3, is DGGITQSPKYLFRKEGQNVTLSCEQNLNHDAMYWYRQDPGQGLRLIYYSQIVNDFQKGDIAEGYSVSREKKESFPLTVTSAQKNPTAFYLCASRYNSGLLYEQYFGPGTRLTVT.

The V gene is TRBV6-1, the J gene TRBJ2-5; D gene uncertain. The CDR3 sequence is 13 residues long. The germline V gene has CDR1 MNHNS and CDR2 SASEGT. V lost 5 bases and J 2 bases, leaving 9 bases between the germline ends. The CDR3 spells CASSSHLQETQYF. CDR3 coding DNA: TGTGCCAGCAGTTCGCACTTACAAGAGACCCAGTACTTC.

The chain carries TRBV4-1 and TRBJ2-1, with 7 nucleotides matching TRBD2. This CDR3 has 16 residues. V lost 1 base and J lost 3; bases outside the gene matches: 6. From germline, CDR1 is MGHRA and CDR2 YSYEKL. As DNA, the CDR3 is TGCGCCAGCAGCCAAGTCGGCGGGAGCAGCTACAATGAGCAGTTCTTC. Its protein product is CASSQVGGSSYNEQFF.

This sequence joins TRBV19 and TRBJ2-3; D possibly matches TRBD1 or TRBD2 (5 bases each). CDR1 and CDR2 (germline): LNHDA, SQIVND (reference sequence). CDR3 length equals 15 residues. Trimming removed 3 bases from V and 0 bases from J, with 10 bases in between. The CDR3 sequence is CASSMGVTSTDTQYF. In DNA form, the CDR3 reads TGTGCCAGTAGTATGGGGGTGACTAGCACAGATACGCAGTATTTT.

The chain has TRBV5-4 and TRBJ1-3; D unresolved. V lost 0 bases and J lost 0, with 7 bases in between. The CDR3 covers 15 residues. The germline gives CDR1 SGHNT, CDR2 YYREEE (reference sequence). The CDR3 bases are TGTGCCAGCAGCTTGGATACGGCCTCTGGAAACACCATATATTTT. Translation: CASSLDTASGNTIYF.

The V call is TRBV4-3, the J call TRBJ2-5; D remains ambiguous. V dropped 1 base and J dropped 5 bases, with 8 bases sitting between them. This CDR3 spans 13 amino acids. Germline-derived CDR1 and CDR2 are LGHNA and YSLEER. This CDR3 is CASSQVPWETQYF. CDR3 sequence (DNA): TGCGCCAGCAGCCAAGTACCATGGGAGACCCAGTACTTC.

The chain uses TRBV29-1 and TRBJ1-2; 7 nucleotides match TRBD1. Germline CDR1 SQVTM, CDR2 ANQGSEA. The J segment lost 1 base and the V segment lost 7 bases, leaving 9 bases of the junction unmatched. The CDR3 has 14 amino acids. CDR3 protein: CSADRVGVNYGYTF. CDR3 nucleotides: TGCAGCGCTGACAGGGTAGGAGTTAACTATGGCTACACCTTC.

The chain has TRBV7-9 and TRBJ1-1, with D hard to call. CDR1 and CDR2 from the germline V gene are SEHNR and FQNEAQ (reference sequence). V shed 1 base and J shed 9 bases, with 12 bases lying between them. This CDR3 is 13 amino acids long. The CDR3 spells CASSLGSGDKAFF. CDR3 bases: TGTGCCAGCAGCTTAGGATCTGGCGATAAAGCTTTCTTT.

The chain carries TRBV6-6 and TRBJ1-4, with TRBD1 as a possible D gene (6 bases). The CDR3 has 15 amino acids. The germline V gene has CDR1 MNHNY and CDR2 SVGAGI (reference sequence). CDR3 residues: CSSRGGLTTNEKLFF. CDR3 bases: TGTTCATCCCGCGGGGGGCTAACAACTAATGAAAAACTGTTTTTT.

This chain joins TRBV7-9 and TRBJ1-3; TRBD1 aligns across 7 bases. The CDR3 has 16 residues. Trimming took 5 bases from V and 0 from J; bases not matched to a gene: 7. Germline V gene sequence: CDR1 SEHNR, CDR2 FQNEAQ (reference sequence). CDR3 DNA: TGTGCCAGCAGCCCGATACAGGGGCGCTCTGGAAACACCATATATTTT. Translating gives CASSPIQGRSGNTIYF.

This rearrangement joins TRBV30 to TRBJ2-3, with D uncertain. This CDR3 is 12 amino acids long. Germline CDR1 and CDR2: GTSNPN and SVGIG (reference sequence). Trimming took 3 bases from V and 6 from J, leaving 10 bases between them. The CDR3 nucleotides read TGTGCCTGGAGGGAATTCATGGATACGCAGTATTTT. Translated: CAWREFMDTQYF.

The gene calls are TRBV7-9 and TRBJ1-1; 9 bases fit TRBD1. The CDR3 is 15 residues long. With 5 bases clipped from V and 5 bases from J, the junction kept 9 bases outside the gene matches. Germline V gene lookup returns CDR1 SEHNR and CDR2 FQNEAQ (reference sequence). The CDR3 reads CASSRQGGVGTEAFF. The CDR3 DNA follows: TGTGCCAGCAGCCGACAGGGGGGGGTGGGAACTGAAGCTTTCTTT.

The chain uses TRBV9 and TRBJ2-7; D is possibly TRBD1 (6 bases). This CDR3 region has 14 residues. The V gene's germline CDR1 is SGDLS and CDR2 YYNGEE. Trimming took off 2 bases at V and 5 bases at J, with 14 bases between the two ends. CDR3 amino acids: CASSVRDTYHEQYF. The DNA of the CDR3 is TGTGCCAGCAGCGTCCGGGACACCTACCACGAGCAGTACTTC.

The chain uses TRBV18 and TRBJ2-1, with D unresolved. The CDR3 consists of 14 residues. Per the germline V gene, CDR1 is KGHSH and CDR2 is LQKENI. Deletions cut 2 bases from V and 5 bases from J, with 10 bases between. The CDR3 region has the DNA TGTGCCAGCTCACCAGGCTGGAGCCACAATGAGCAGTTCTTC. The encoded protein is CASSPGWSHNEQFF.

The chain links TRBV2 to TRBJ2-7; TRBD2 agrees at 14 bases. Germline CDR1 reads SNHLY; CDR2 reads FYNNEI. This CDR3 spans 16 amino acids. Trimming took 6 bases from V and 4 from J; bases not matched to a gene: 8. CDR3: CASREAGTSGRYEQYF. The DNA for the CDR3 is TGTGCCAGCAGGGAGGCCGGGACTAGCGGGAGATACGAGCAGTACTTC.

V and J are TRBV29-1 and TRBJ2-7; tentatively, D is TRBD1 (5 bases). V gave up 2 bases and J gave up 3 bases, with 8 bases separating them. Germline V gives CDR1 SQVTM, CDR2 ANQGSEA. There are 12 residues in the CDR3. The DNA of the CDR3 is TGCAGCGTTGAACGGCAGGGCTACGAGCAGTACTTC. Its translation is CSVERQGYEQYF.

This chain joins TRBV4-1 and TRBJ2-3, with D perhaps matching TRBD1 (5 bases). Deletions cut 1 base from V and 1 base from J, with 15 bases between. This CDR3 spans 17 amino acids. The germline CDR1 and CDR2 sequences are MGHRA and YSYEKL. The DNA of the CDR3 is TGCGCCAGCAGCCAAGGGGTAGGGGTTTGGGGCACAGATACGCAGTATTTT. It specifies CASSQGVGVWGTDTQYF.

The chain is built from TRBV5-5 and TRBJ2-7; D ambiguous. Germline CDR1 is SGHKS and CDR2 is YYEKEE (reference sequence). The CDR3 runs 14 residues. V lost 2 bases and J lost 0, with 9 bases in between. This CDR3 reads CASSLWQSSYEQYF. The CDR3, as DNA: TGTGCCAGCAGCTTATGGCAAAGCTCCTACGAGCAGTACTTC.